These 22 T cell receptor beta chains were all obtained from the same sample, sequenced in a study of blood T cells in healthy people across ages. A sample-barcoded 5' primer and a J-beta primer mix were used in a second PCR of about 7 to 12 cycles. TCRdb processed the 5' RACE reads anew with MiXCR; each CDR3 protein has one entry. The profile shows about 970,000 distinct CDR3 sequences, roughly 47% of them singletons. The source material was blood. The receptors here all came from a woman in her sixties in good health.

J is TRBJ2-5 and V is TRBV21-1; the table's TRBD2 call for D was not verified on the DNA. TRBV21-1 is classified as a pseudogene. This CDR3 comprises 15 residues. CDR3 bases: TGTGCCAGCGGTTTAGAGGGTGCAGCGCAAGAGACCCAGTACTTC. Protein product: CASGLEGAAQETQYF.

This chain uses TRBV6-1 with TRBJ2-1; D is uncertain. Germline V gene sequence: CDR1 MNHNS, CDR2 SASEGT. Trimming took 4 bases from V and 0 from J, leaving 10 bases between them. The CDR3 contains 15 residues. CDR3 sequence: CASSGDGSSYNEQFF. DNA for the CDR3: TGTGCCAGCAGTGGTGACGGGTCCTCCTACAATGAGCAGTTCTTC.

This clonotype was recorded once. The rearrangement links TRBV6-1 to TRBJ2-7, with D possibly matching TRBD2 (6 bases). Germline-derived CDR1 and CDR2 are MNHNS and SASEGT. V lost 0 bases to trimming and J lost 5 bases, with 14 bases between them. This CDR3 spans 15 amino acids. The CDR3 DNA follows: TGTGCCAGCAGTGAAGCTTCAGGGAGGTGGGACGAGCAGTACTTC. Translated: CASSEASGRWDEQYF.

This chain links TRBV20-1 with TRBJ2-5, with 8 bases aligning to TRBD1. The V segment lost 5 bases and the J segment 2 bases; nucleotides outside the gene matches: 7. The CDR3 contains 14 residues. CDR1 and CDR2 from the germline V gene are DFQATT and SNEGSKA (reference sequence). The CDR3 DNA is TGCAGTGCTGACCGGACAGGGATGCAAGAGACCCAGTACTTC. It encodes CSADRTGMQETQYF.

This clonotype occurred many times. The chain couples TRBV6-2 or TRBV6-3 to TRBJ2-7; D assignment may be TRBD1 or TRBD2 (5 bases each). This CDR3 comprises 13 residues. CDR1 and CDR2 (germline): MNHEY, SVGEGT. V was cut by 2 bases and J by 0 bases, with 5 bases left in between. The CDR3 loop reads CASSYGTSYEQYF. The CDR3 DNA follows: TGTGCCAGCAGTTACGGGACCTCCTACGAGCAGTACTTC.

About this clonotype itself: An end of the junction does not agree with germline; a read error may underlie this. The V gene is TRBV4-1, the J gene TRBJ2-7; 8 positions match TRBD2. The germline gives CDR1 MGHRA, CDR2 YSYEKL. The CDR3 loop spans 16 amino acids. DNA of the CDR3: TGCGCCAGCAGCCAAGCTCCGAGCGGGAGCCTCTACGAGGAGTACTTC. Translated: CASSQAPSGSLYEEYF.

The CDR3 nucleotides are TGTGCCAGCAGCTGGACGGGACAGGGGACCTACGAGCAGTACTTC. It translates to CASSWTGQGTYEQYF. This chain links TRBV7-2 with TRBJ2-7; TRBD1 matches 10 bases. Germline V gene lookup returns CDR1 SGHTA and CDR2 FQGNSA. The CDR3 runs 15 residues. Trimming removed 4 bases from V and 2 bases from J; junction bases left unmatched: 5.

This sequence joins TRBV20-1 and TRBJ2-1; D is unclear. The V gene lost 4 bases and the J gene lost 0 bases, with 10 bases spanning the gap. From germline, CDR1 is DFQATT and CDR2 SNEGSKA (reference sequence). The CDR3 extends over 14 amino acids. The chain's CDR3 is CSAKDDLSYNEQFF. In nucleotides, the CDR3 is TGCAGTGCTAAGGACGACCTCTCCTACAATGAGCAGTTCTTC.

The chain couples TRBV5-1 to TRBJ2-7, with a tentative D call TRBD1 (6 bases). The CDR3 consists of 15 residues. CDR1 is SGHRS and CDR2 is YFSETQ in the germline V gene. Trimming took off 0 bases at V and 2 bases at J, with 12 bases between the two ends. DNA of the CDR3: TGCGCCAGCAGCTTGGGGCCAGGGGCCCCCTACGAGCAGTACTTC. This sequence encodes CASSLGPGAPYEQYF.

The chain combines TRBV4-2 with TRBJ2-4; 12 nucleotides line up with TRBD2. The trim removed 1 base at V and 3 bases at J, leaving 7 bases unmatched. The CDR3 length is 18 residues. Germline-derived CDR1 and CDR2 are LGHNA and YNFKEQ. This chain's CDR3 is CASSQGPASGRGKNIQYF. The CDR3 DNA reads as TGTGCCAGCAGCCAAGGGCCCGCTAGCGGGAGGGGCAAAAACATTCAGTACTTC.

This clonotype was recorded once. The genes are TRBV20-1 and TRBJ2-7; possibly TRBD1 or TRBD2 for D (6 bases each). From germline, CDR1 is DFQATT and CDR2 SNEGSKA (reference sequence). CDR3 length: 15 residues. Trimming cost V 5 bases and J 3 bases, with 20 bases left between them. CDR3 region: CSAWGRERMGYEQYF. CDR3 coding DNA: TGCAGTGCTTGGGGGCGGGAAAGAATGGGCTACGAGCAGTACTTC.

The V call is TRBV20-1, the J call TRBJ2-1; TRBD1 might be the D (5 bases). Between the trimmed V and J ends, which lost 7 bases and 5 bases, there was a span of 9 bases. The CDR3 is 11 residues long. Germline CDR1 DFQATT, CDR2 SNEGSKA (reference sequence). The DNA for the CDR3 is TGCAGTGGGGGCCCTCACAATGAGCAGTTCTTC. Protein: CSGGPHNEQFF.

The gene calls are TRBV10-2 and TRBJ2-3, with 12 bases lining up with TRBD2. The V gene's germline CDR1 is WSHSY and CDR2 SAAADI. Trimming took 7 bases from V and 2 from J; bases not matched to a gene: 7. There are 16 residues in the CDR3. The CDR3, as DNA: TGCGCCAGCATGCAGACTAGCGGGAGTTACACAGATACGCAGTATTTT. It is translated as CASMQTSGSYTDTQYF.

This chain connects TRBV30 to TRBJ2-1; 10 bases are shared with TRBD2. The CDR3 covers 15 residues. With 0 bases clipped from V and 9 bases from J, the junction kept 8 bases outside the gene matches. CDR1 and CDR2 (germline): GTSNPN, SVGIG (reference sequence). CDR3 region: CAWSVQTSGSSEQFF. In nucleotides, the CDR3 is TGTGCCTGGAGTGTACAGACTAGCGGGTCCAGTGAGCAGTTCTTC.

The rearrangement links TRBV6-5 to TRBJ2-7, with TRBD2 as a possible D gene (6 bases). Germline CDR1 MNHEY, CDR2 SVGAGI. V was cut by 5 bases and J by 10 bases, with 24 bases left in between. There are 15 residues in the CDR3. Here the CDR3 reads CASSAPVGGGKAQYF. CDR3 bases: TGTGCCAGCAGTGCGCCCGTGGGGGGTGGAAAGGCCCAGTACTTC.

The CDR3 region is CASSERDQRRPQHF. The CDR3, as DNA: TGTGCCAGCAGTGAACGGGACCAACGTCGGCCCCAGCATTTT. The J gene is TRBJ1-5, the V gene TRBV6-1, with D possibly being TRBD1 (5 bases). Trimming pared 2 bases from V and 9 bases from J, leaving 14 bases between. Per the germline V gene, CDR1 is MNHNS and CDR2 is SASEGT. There are 14 residues in the CDR3.

V gene TRBV11-2 combines with J gene TRBJ2-7; no definite D call. CDR1 is SGHAT, CDR2 FQNNGV, per germline. The CDR3 contains 14 residues. Trimming pared 2 bases from V and 6 bases from J, leaving 14 bases between. CDR3 region: CASSLPQVSIEQYF. The CDR3 coding sequence is TGTGCCAGCAGCTTACCGCAGGTCTCTATCGAGCAGTACTTC.

On this clonotype: Germline and junction disagree at one end, which may indicate a read error. V gene TRBV7-2 combines with J gene TRBJ2-1; possibly TRBD1 for D (6 bases). This CDR3 is built from 13 residues. The germline V gene encodes CDR1 SGHTA and CDR2 FQGNSA. CDR3 in DNA: TGTGCCAGCAGCTCCAGGGGCTACAATGTGCAGTTCTTC. It yields the protein CASSSRGYNVQFF.

The V and J genes are TRBV4-1 and TRBJ2-3; a weak D match, TRBD1 (5 bases). Trimming removed 2 bases at V and 1 base at J, with 10 bases between. This CDR3 region has 15 residues. CDR1 is MGHRA, CDR2 YSYEKL, per germline. CDR3 in DNA: TGCGCCAGCAGCCAAAACGGCAGGGGCACAGATACGCAGTATTTT. The encoded protein is CASSQNGRGTDTQYF.

This chain joins TRBV5-1 and TRBJ2-1; TRBD1 is a possible D gene (6 bases). Per germline, CDR1 SGHRS and CDR2 YFSETQ. The germline V and J ends were trimmed by 4 bases and 6 bases, with 14 bases remaining between them. The CDR3 sequence is 14 residues long. The CDR3 sequence: CASSPQGWGNEQFF. CDR3 DNA: TGCGCCAGCAGCCCCCAGGGGTGGGGCAATGAGCAGTTCTTC.

This clonotype appeared a single time. The rearrangement uses TRBV20-1 and TRBJ1-4; tentative D call: TRBD1 (6 bases). Germline V lookup: CDR1 DFQATT, CDR2 SNEGSKA (reference sequence). The CDR3 runs to 14 residues. The V gene lost 6 bases and the J gene lost 8 bases, with 19 bases spanning the gap. CDR3 in amino acids: CSAAPPQGREKLFF. CDR3 in DNA: TGCAGTGCCGCCCCCCCGCAGGGGAGGGAAAAACTGTTTTTT.

This clonotype occurred a few times. CDR3 sequence reads: CASSLERVSETQYF. In nucleotides, the CDR3 is TGTGCCAGCAGCTTGGAAAGGGTATCGGAGACCCAGTACTTC. The chain uses TRBV7-2 and TRBJ2-5, with no clear D. Trimming cost V 3 bases and J 5 bases, with 13 bases left between them. The CDR3 sequence is 14 residues long. Germline CDR1 and CDR2: SGHTA and FQGNSA.